The 11 T cell receptor beta chains listed next were all sequenced from one sample in a study of technical replicates of blood from several donors. The repertoire was sequenced with immunoSEQ multiplex PCR; TCRdb's copy has only in-frame clones and lacks some. Here the sample spans about 73,000 clones, 85% to 95% being singletons. The sequenced material came from PBMCs. The receptor set was obtained from a human donor in good health. Some clones in this sample may be carry-over from other donors' samples.

The V gene is TRBV15, the J gene TRBJ1-1; 7 bases map to TRBD1. CDR1 and CDR2 from the germline V gene are LNHNV and YYDKDF (reference sequence). Trimming removed 0 bases from V and 0 bases from J; junction bases left unmatched: 13. CDR3 size: 19 residues. The CDR3 region is CATSRDKITGAVMNTEAFF. The CDR3 coding sequence is TGTGCCACCAGCAGAGATAAAATAACAGGGGCAGTTATGAACACTGAAGCTTTCTTT.

This chain joins TRBV7-2 and TRBJ2-7; D perhaps matches TRBD1 (5 bases). This CDR3 has 13 amino acids. Trimming pared 2 bases from V and 3 bases from J, leaving 8 bases between. From germline, CDR1 is SGHTA and CDR2 FQGNSA. CDR3 coding DNA: TGTGCCAGCAGCTTAAACAGGAACTACGAGCAGTACTTC. Translation: CASSLNRNYEQYF.

The table lists this clone with a count of one. The chain carries TRBV7-8 and TRBJ2-7; 10 bases line up with TRBD1. The CDR3 is made up of 15 amino acids. The germline CDR1 and CDR2 sequences are SGHVS and FQNEAQ. The junction had 3 bases not matched to a gene; V was cut back by 1 base and J by 3 bases. Written as DNA, the CDR3 is TGTGCCAGCAGCTTAGGACAGGGGGCCTTCTACGAGCAGTACTTC. This sequence encodes CASSLGQGAFYEQYF.

The chain couples TRBV19 to TRBJ2-7; 11 nucleotides match TRBD1. The CDR3 extends over 14 amino acids. J was trimmed by 5 bases and V by 4 bases; bases with no gene match: 4. Germline V gene data show CDR1 as LNHDA and CDR2 as SQIVND (reference sequence). The CDR3 nucleotides are TGTGCCAGTAGTACTGGACAGGGGGCCCACGAGCAGTACTTC. Its protein is CASSTGQGAHEQYF.

This clone has only one observation. The chain carries TRBV14 and TRBJ2-1, with 14 bases that match TRBD2. The germline gives CDR1 SGHDN, CDR2 FVKESK. V lost 1 base and J lost 9; bases outside the gene matches: 14. The CDR3 consists of 19 residues. The DNA of the CDR3 is TGTGCCAGCAGCCAAGGGCCCGTCGGACTAGCGGGAGGAGGTAGTGAGCAGTTCTTC. The encoded protein is CASSQGPVGLAGGGSEQFF.

The rearrangement links TRBV13 to TRBJ2-1; 9 positions match TRBD1. The CDR3 runs 15 residues. V lost 5 bases and J lost 9; bases outside the gene matches: 11. Germline-derived CDR1 and CDR2 are PRHDT and FYEKMQ (reference sequence). Written as DNA, the CDR3 is TGTGCCAGCAGCATTGAGGGACAGGGCACAAGTGAGCAGTTCTTC. Translating it yields CASSIEGQGTSEQFF.

The rearrangement joins TRBV7-9 to TRBJ2-7; 7 bases fit TRBD2. The length of the CDR3 is 15 residues. Trimming removed 7 bases from V and 0 bases from J; junction bases left unmatched: 9. CDR1 is SEHNR, CDR2 FQNEAQ, per germline (reference sequence). This CDR3 is CASNPPGGSSYEQYF. The CDR3 DNA reads TGTGCCAGCAACCCGCCGGGGGGTAGCTCCTACGAGCAGTACTTC.

This chain connects TRBV7-9 to TRBJ2-1; 11 nucleotides agree with TRBD1. Germline V CDR1 and CDR2: SEHNR, FQNEAQ (reference sequence). Trimming removed 2 bases from V and 9 bases from J; junction bases left unmatched: 12. This CDR3 has 17 amino acids. The CDR3 DNA reads TGTGCCAGCAGCTTATCTTCCGGGACAGGGGGTTACGGTGAGCAGTTCTTC. This translates into CASSLSSGTGGYGEQFF. Variable domain in full (rest from reference TRBV7-9 and TRBJ2-1): DTGVSQNPRHKITKRGQNVTFRCDPISEHNRLYWYRQTLGQGPEFLTYFQNEAQLEKSRLLSDRFSAERPKGSFSTLEIQRTEQGDSAMYLCASSLSSGTGGYGEQFFGPGTRLTVL.

The chain has TRBV5-4 and TRBJ1-1, with 8 bases that match TRBD1. The junction had 5 bases not matched to a gene; V was cut back by 1 base and J by 0 bases. CDR3 length: 16 amino acids. Germline-derived CDR1 and CDR2 are SGHNT and YYREEE (reference sequence). The CDR3 sequence: CASSLRTGIMNTEAFF. Here the CDR3 DNA reads TGTGCCAGCAGCTTGAGGACAGGGATAATGAACACTGAAGCTTTCTTT.

The gene calls are TRBV7-7 and TRBJ2-3; TRBD2 matches 14 bases. CDR3 length equals 19 residues. V gave up 4 bases and J gave up 6 bases; unmatched junction bases: 15. Germline assignment: CDR1 SSHAT and CDR2 FNYEAQ (reference sequence). The CDR3, as DNA: TGTGCCAGCAGCTCGCCGGGACTAGCGGGAGTCGGGGCACTCGATACGCAGTATTTT. As protein: CASSSPGLAGVGALDTQYF.

The rearrangement uses TRBV28 and TRBJ1-5; 7 bases align to TRBD1. Trimming took 6 bases from V and 4 from J; bases not matched to a gene: 6. This CDR3 region has 14 residues. Germline-derived CDR1 and CDR2 are MDHEN and SYDVKM. CDR3 nucleotides: TGTGCCAGCAGCCCGACAGGGACAAATCAGCCCCAGCATTTT. Protein: CASSPTGTNQPQHF.